The T cell receptor (beta chain) under discussion was sequenced for a study of cytomegalovirus exposure and HLA in healthy donors. Overall study context: Of approximately 400 genotyped donors, more than 75% clustered with self-reported Caucasian donors.

Amplification used 60 Vbeta primers and 13 Jbeta primers. Only in-frame clones appear in the TCRdb table, and some are missing; sequencing was by immunoSEQ multiplex PCR. The table lists about 220,000 clones, less than 85% of them singletons. In the case of this clone: Antigen unknown.

General study findings and limits: Common viral pathogens seemed to be connected with several of the most significant clusters, according to a later analysis. High specificity and sensitivity for cytomegalovirus status were reported for the classifier.

After removal of 2 bases from V and 5 bases from J, the junction contained 7 bases not matched to a gene. The CDR3 covers 16 residues. Germline CDR1 reads SGHTS; CDR2 reads YDEGEE. The rearrangement links TRBV5-8 to TRBJ1-1; 12 bases agree with TRBD1. The sequence was obtained from a man aged 18 to 30 in good health and CMV-seronegative. Source material: PBMCs. The CDR3 bases are TGTGCCAGCAGCTTCGGGACAGGGGGCGTAGGAACTGAAGCTTTCTTT. It is translated as CASSFGTGGVGTEAFF.